One sample yielded the 4 T cell receptor beta chains listed below, sequenced in a study of CD8+CD57+ T cells in acquired aplastic anemia. Genomic DNA, the template, was used for profiling of the TCR beta VDJ and CDR3. Using its own MiXCR run on the reads, TCRdb lists one record per CDR3 protein. The sample shows roughly 500,000 distinct CDR3 sequences, approximately 32% of them seen only once. Patients picked for sequencing had shown CD8+CD57+ cell expansion detected by flow cytometry. The source material was sorted CD4+, CD8+, or CD8+CD57+ T cells (not recorded which) from PBMCs. All receptors derive from a human donor with aplastic anemia.

V usage is TRBV6-1 and J usage is TRBJ2-7, with 9 bases identical to TRBD1. This CDR3 has 16 residues. Germline CDR1 reads MNHNS; CDR2 reads SASEGT. With V trimmed by 8 bases and J by 5 bases, 16 bases remained unmatched. The CDR3 spells CASFLSPGTGSHEQYF. In DNA form, the CDR3 reads TGTGCCAGCTTCCTTTCACCCGGGACAGGGTCCCACGAGCAGTACTTC.

The rearrangement uses TRBV10-3 and TRBJ2-5; tentative D call: TRBD2 (6 bases). CDR3 size: 14 residues. The germline V gene has CDR1 ENHRY and CDR2 SYGVKD. V lost 4 bases and J lost 3, with 12 bases in between. The CDR3 loop reads CAISGTGEEETQYF. The CDR3 nucleotides read TGTGCCATCAGTGGAACGGGAGAGGAAGAGACCCAGTACTTC.

The CDR3 DNA is TGCGCCAGCAGCCAAGGGACAGGGGGTAACACCGGGGAGCTGTTTTTT. Translating gives CASSQGTGGNTGELFF. V usage is TRBV4-3 and J usage is TRBJ2-2, with 10 bases that match TRBD1. The junction had 1 base not matched to a gene; V was cut back by 1 base and J by 2 bases. CDR1 and CDR2 (germline): LGHNA, YSLEER. The CDR3 is 16 residues long.

This clonotype was counted at least ten times. This sequence joins TRBV6-1 and TRBJ2-7, with 7 bases identical to TRBD1. The CDR3 length is 13 residues. Looked up from germline, CDR1 is MNHNS and CDR2 is SASEGT. The trim removed 5 bases at V and 7 bases at J, leaving 8 bases unmatched. CDR3 loop: CASSQGTDGEQYF. The CDR3 DNA is TGTGCCAGCAGTCAGGGGACAGATGGGGAGCAGTACTTC.